This T cell receptor beta chain was observed in a study of blood T cell repertoires in COVID-19. Across the study: From the United States, Italy and Spain came samples of acute and convalescent COVID-19. Sample material is recorded as cDNA or gDNA derived from T cells, B-cell-depleted T cells, or PBMCs.

Recruited during active infection, patients (from Seattle) were subsequently followed longitudinally. The authors' processing: For nucleated cells, counts were estimated from reference gene primer amplification. The protocol was immunoSEQ multiplex PCR, while the TCRdb copy is restricted to in-frame clones and leaves out a portion. That table furnishes V, J and clone size, whereas the DNA furnished D and trimming. The sample holds roughly 200,000 clones; about four fifths are singletons and the top ten take almost 6%. CDR3 size: 16 residues. CDR1 and CDR2 (germline): MNHNY, SVGAGI (reference sequence). V lost 2 bases, J lost 5 bases, and 9 bases stayed unmatched.

Sequencing was performed on peripheral blood. The receptor comes from a woman in her forties with COVID-19, enrolled during active disease. This chain joins TRBV6-6 and TRBJ2-5; 9 positions agree with TRBD2. CDR3 amino acids: CASSYQASGDGETQYF. CDR3 nucleotides: TGTGCCAGCAGTTACCAGGCTAGCGGGGATGGGGAGACCCAGTACTTC.